This T cell receptor (beta chain) was recovered during a study of early T cells in non-severe SARS-CoV-2 infection. In the study overall: Sequenced material consisted of bulk RNA (from unsorted whole blood), and chains were unpaired.

V shed 7 bases and J shed 7 bases, with 10 bases lying between them. Germline loops: CDR1 SQVTM, CDR2 ANQGSEA. CDR3 size: 10 residues. Unique molecular identifiers (one per individual cDNA molecule) were attached. TCRdb processed the 5' RACE reads anew with MiXCR; each CDR3 protein has one entry. This sample has 74,000 or so distinct CDR3 sequences; roughly 12% occur once, and the top ten carry 3% to 4%. This clonotype was recorded at least ten times. This receptor was obtained from an adult who was a healthcare worker with PCR-confirmed SARS-CoV-2 infection or an uninfected control (not recorded which). Sequencing was performed on whole blood. The V and J genes are TRBV29-1 and TRBJ2-5; D call uncertain. CDR3 DNA: TGCAGCGCCCTTTCTTGGACCCAGTACTTC. As protein: CSALSWTQYF.